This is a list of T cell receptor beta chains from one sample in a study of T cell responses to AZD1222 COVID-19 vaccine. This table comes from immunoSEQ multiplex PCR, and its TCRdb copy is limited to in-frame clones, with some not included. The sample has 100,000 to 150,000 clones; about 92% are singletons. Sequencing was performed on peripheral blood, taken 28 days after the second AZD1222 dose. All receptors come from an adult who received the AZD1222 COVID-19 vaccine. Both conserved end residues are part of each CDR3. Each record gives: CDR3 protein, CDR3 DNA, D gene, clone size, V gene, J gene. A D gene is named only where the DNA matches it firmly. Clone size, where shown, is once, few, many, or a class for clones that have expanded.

cdr3_aa: CASSMWTSGGAFNNEQFF
cdr3_nt: TGTGCCAGTAGTATGTGGACTAGCGGGGGGGCATTTAACAATGAGCAGTTCTTC
d_call: TRBD2
clone_size: NA
v_call: TRBV19
j_call: TRBJ2-1

cdr3_aa: CASSEASGQGGKKLFF
cdr3_nt: TGTGCCAGCAGTGAAGCCTCGGGGCAGGGAGGCAAAAAACTGTTTTTT
d_call: NA
clone_size: NA
v_call: TRBV6-1
j_call: TRBJ1-4

cdr3_aa: CASSLTGTGDSPLHF
cdr3_nt: TGTGCCAGCAGCTTAACGGGGACAGGGGATTCACCCCTCCACTTT
d_call: TRBD1
clone_size: once
v_call: TRBV11-2
j_call: TRBJ1-6

cdr3_aa: CASSPEASPGWGGYTF
cdr3_nt: TGTGCCAGCAGCCCGGAGGCATCACCAGGGTGGGGTGGCTACACCTTC
d_call: NA
clone_size: few
v_call: TRBV5-4
j_call: TRBJ1-2

cdr3_aa: CASSLSQVGAEAFF
cdr3_nt: TGTGCCAGCAGTTTATCCCAAGTGGGCGCTGAAGCTTTCTTT
d_call: NA
clone_size: few
v_call: TRBV27
j_call: TRBJ1-1

cdr3_aa: CASSLFSDNSGNTIYF
cdr3_nt: TGTGCCAGCAGCTTATTTTCGGACAACTCTGGAAACACCATATATTTT
d_call: NA
clone_size: NA
v_call: TRBV7-2
j_call: TRBJ1-3

cdr3_aa: CASSLNLREKLFF
cdr3_nt: TGTGCCAGCAGCCTAAACTTGCGCGAAAAACTGTTTTTT
d_call: NA
clone_size: NA
v_call: TRBV12-3/TRBV12-4
j_call: TRBJ1-4

cdr3_aa: CARSSWNEQYF
cdr3_nt: TGTGCCAGAAGCTCATGGAACGAGCAGTACTTC
d_call: NA
clone_size: NA
v_call: TRBV5-3
j_call: TRBJ2-7

cdr3_aa: CASSKTVQWNSPLHF
cdr3_nt: TGTGCCAGTAGTAAAACGGTACAATGGAATTCACCCCTCCACTTT
d_call: NA
clone_size: NA
v_call: TRBV19
j_call: TRBJ1-6

cdr3_aa: CASRLGPGLPSSTDTQYF
cdr3_nt: TGTGCAAGTCGCTTAGGCCCGGGACTTCCATCGAGCACAGATACGCAGTATTTT
d_call: NA
clone_size: NA
v_call: TRBV12-2
j_call: TRBJ2-3

cdr3_aa: CASTRTGVRGAFF
cdr3_nt: TGTGCCAGCACCCGGACAGGGGTAAGGGGAGCTTTCTTT
d_call: TRBD1
clone_size: NA
v_call: TRBV12-3/TRBV12-4
j_call: TRBJ1-1

cdr3_aa: CASSFNTDTQYF
cdr3_nt: TGTGCCAGCAGCTTTAACACAGATACGCAGTATTTT
d_call: NA
clone_size: NA
v_call: TRBV11-3
j_call: TRBJ2-3

cdr3_aa: CASSLGSGSLPTDTQYF
cdr3_nt: TGTGCCAGCAGCTTAGGTAGCGGGAGTCTTCCCACAGATACGCAGTATTTT
d_call: TRBD2
clone_size: once
v_call: TRBV7-6
j_call: TRBJ2-3

cdr3_aa: CSGAFSGNTIYF
cdr3_nt: TGCAGCGGAGCCTTCTCTGGAAACACCATATATTTT
d_call: NA
clone_size: NA
v_call: TRBV29-1
j_call: TRBJ1-3

cdr3_aa: CASSLDLGAGGNEKFF
cdr3_nt: TGTGCCAGCAGCCTCGACTTGGGGGCCGGTGGGAATGAGAAGTTCTTC
d_call: NA
clone_size: NA
v_call: TRBV5-4
j_call: TRBJ2-1

cdr3_aa: CASRGGVITYNEQFF
cdr3_nt: TGTGCCAGCAGGGGGGGGGTGATTACCTACAATGAGCAGTTCTTC
d_call: TRBD2
clone_size: once
v_call: TRBV6-5
j_call: TRBJ2-1

cdr3_aa: CASSFAGREYEQYF
cdr3_nt: TGTGCCAGCAGCTTTGCGGGCAGGGAGTACGAGCAGTACTTC
d_call: NA
clone_size: NA
v_call: TRBV11-2
j_call: TRBJ2-7

cdr3_aa: CASSSRGGGIDTQYF
cdr3_nt: TGCGCCAGCAGCAGTCGGGGGGGAGGTATAGATACGCAGTATTTT
d_call: TRBD2
clone_size: NA
v_call: TRBV5-1
j_call: TRBJ2-3

cdr3_aa: CASSQEVRERYGYTF
cdr3_nt: TGTGCCAGCAGCCAAGAGGTCAGGGAGAGGTATGGCTACACCTTC
d_call: NA
clone_size: NA
v_call: TRBV4-2
j_call: TRBJ1-2

cdr3_aa: CASSNIQGLAGQSQFF
cdr3_nt: TGCGCCAGCAGCAACATACAGGGGCTAGCGGGACAATCGCAGTTCTTC
d_call: TRBD2
clone_size: NA
v_call: TRBV5-1
j_call: TRBJ2-1

cdr3_aa: CAWYTGPGHGYTF
cdr3_nt: TGTGCCTGGTATACAGGGCCGGGCCATGGCTACACCTTC
d_call: NA
clone_size: NA
v_call: TRBV30
j_call: TRBJ1-2

cdr3_aa: CATNEQYF
cdr3_nt: TGTGCAACAAACGAGCAGTACTTC
d_call: NA
clone_size: NA
v_call: TRBV12-2
j_call: TRBJ2-7

cdr3_aa: CASRPDRLSSYNSPLHF
cdr3_nt: TGTGCCAGCAGACCGGACAGGTTGAGCTCCTATAATTCACCCCTCCACTTT
d_call: TRBD1
clone_size: NA
v_call: TRBV28
j_call: TRBJ1-6

cdr3_aa: CASSYGGQTYEQYF
cdr3_nt: TGTGCCAGCAGTTATGGGGGGCAGACCTACGAGCAGTACTTC
d_call: NA
clone_size: NA
v_call: TRBV6-2/TRBV6-3
j_call: TRBJ2-7

cdr3_aa: CASSPQGTGANVLTF
cdr3_nt: TGTGCCAGCAGCCCACAGGGTACTGGGGCCAACGTCCTGACTTTC
d_call: NA
clone_size: NA
v_call: TRBV13
j_call: TRBJ2-6

cdr3_aa: CASSPIDRGIGGYTF
cdr3_nt: TGTGCCAGCAGCCCCATCGACAGGGGAATAGGGGGCTACACCTTC
d_call: TRBD1
clone_size: NA
v_call: TRBV7-8
j_call: TRBJ1-2

cdr3_aa: CASSDPVNTEAFF
cdr3_nt: TGTGCCAGCAGCGATCCAGTGAACACTGAAGCTTTCTTT
d_call: NA
clone_size: NA
v_call: TRBV7-9
j_call: TRBJ1-1

cdr3_aa: CASRTGISGNTIYF
cdr3_nt: TGTGCCAGTAGAACCGGTATCTCTGGAAACACCATATATTTT
d_call: NA
clone_size: NA
v_call: TRBV19
j_call: TRBJ1-3

cdr3_aa: CASSLVDSNTIYF
cdr3_nt: TGTGCCAGCAGTTTAGTGGACAGCAACACCATATATTTT
d_call: NA
clone_size: NA
v_call: TRBV12-3/TRBV12-4
j_call: TRBJ1-3

cdr3_aa: CASSLPLDRASTEAFF
cdr3_nt: TGTGCCAGCAGCTTACCTCTAGACAGGGCATCCACTGAAGCTTTCTTT
d_call: TRBD1
clone_size: NA
v_call: TRBV28
j_call: TRBJ1-1

cdr3_aa: CASKGLNTDTQYF
cdr3_nt: TGCGCCAGCAAAGGACTTAACACAGATACGCAGTATTTT
d_call: NA
clone_size: NA
v_call: TRBV4-1
j_call: TRBJ2-3

cdr3_aa: CAISGTDDSNQPQHF
cdr3_nt: TGTGCCATCAGTGGGACAGACGATAGCAATCAGCCCCAGCATTTT
d_call: NA
clone_size: NA
v_call: TRBV10-3
j_call: TRBJ1-5

cdr3_aa: CASRLGASYNSPLHF
cdr3_nt: TGTGCCAGCAGGCTCGGTGCCTCCTATAATTCACCCCTCCACTTT
d_call: NA
clone_size: NA
v_call: TRBV7-9
j_call: TRBJ1-6

cdr3_aa: CASSEASGTTYEQYF
cdr3_nt: TGTGCCAGCAGTGAGGCTAGCGGGACCACCTACGAGCAGTACTTC
d_call: TRBD2
clone_size: NA
v_call: TRBV2
j_call: TRBJ2-7

cdr3_aa: CASSEERGTSTDTQYF
cdr3_nt: TGTGCCAGCAGTGAAGAGCGGGGGACTAGCACAGATACGCAGTATTTT
d_call: TRBD2
clone_size: NA
v_call: TRBV2
j_call: TRBJ2-3

cdr3_aa: CASNSVVGYNEKLFF
cdr3_nt: TGTGCCAGCAATTCGGTCGTGGGATATAATGAAAAACTGTTTTTT
d_call: NA
clone_size: NA
v_call: TRBV7-9
j_call: TRBJ1-4

cdr3_aa: CSVGTANTEAFF
cdr3_nt: TGCAGCGTAGGGACAGCGAACACTGAAGCTTTCTTT
d_call: TRBD1
clone_size: NA
v_call: TRBV29-1
j_call: TRBJ1-1

cdr3_aa: CASSRLAGAPDTQYF
cdr3_nt: TGTGCCAGCAGTCGACTAGCGGGAGCGCCAGATACGCAGTATTTT
d_call: TRBD2
clone_size: NA
v_call: TRBV2
j_call: TRBJ2-3

cdr3_aa: CASSRGTGTYEQYF
cdr3_nt: TGTGCCAGCAGCCGGGGGACAGGGACCTACGAGCAGTACTTC
d_call: TRBD1
clone_size: NA
v_call: TRBV3-1/TRBV3-2
j_call: TRBJ2-7

cdr3_aa: CASSASPSTGETQYF
cdr3_nt: TGTGCCAGCAGCGCCTCACCTTCCACCGGGGAGACCCAGTACTTC
d_call: NA
clone_size: NA
v_call: TRBV9
j_call: TRBJ2-5

cdr3_aa: CASSLVSQSWGDTQYF
cdr3_nt: TGTGCCAGCAGCTTAGTGTCGCAAAGTTGGGGAGATACGCAGTATTTT
d_call: NA
clone_size: NA
v_call: TRBV7-6
j_call: TRBJ2-3

cdr3_aa: CATSNGPSYNEQFF
cdr3_nt: TGTGCCACCAGTAACGGGCCCTCCTACAATGAGCAGTTCTTC
d_call: NA
clone_size: NA
v_call: TRBV24-1
j_call: TRBJ2-1

cdr3_aa: CASSARDFQETQYF
cdr3_nt: TGTGCCAGCAGCGCAAGGGACTTCCAAGAGACCCAGTACTTC
d_call: NA
clone_size: NA
v_call: TRBV6-5
j_call: TRBJ2-5

cdr3_aa: CASSRQGAVYNEQFF
cdr3_nt: TGTGCCAGTAGTAGACAGGGGGCCGTCTACAATGAGCAGTTCTTC
d_call: TRBD1
clone_size: NA
v_call: TRBV19
j_call: TRBJ2-1

cdr3_aa: CASSQDGVARSYGYTF
cdr3_nt: TGTGCCAGCAGCCAAGATGGGGTTGCCAGGTCCTATGGCTACACCTTC
d_call: NA
clone_size: NA
v_call: TRBV4-2
j_call: TRBJ1-2

cdr3_aa: CASTMTGNSPLHF
cdr3_nt: TGTGCCAGCACCATGACAGGGAATTCACCCCTCCACTTT
d_call: TRBD1
clone_size: NA
v_call: TRBV7-9
j_call: TRBJ1-6

cdr3_aa: CASRGIAGEGYTF
cdr3_nt: TGTGCCAGCAGGGGCATAGCGGGTGAGGGCTACACCTTC
d_call: NA
clone_size: NA
v_call: TRBV6-5
j_call: TRBJ1-2

cdr3_aa: CASRGGAGQLGYTF
cdr3_nt: TGTGCCAGCAGAGGGGGTGCCGGACAGCTAGGCTACACCTTC
d_call: NA
clone_size: NA
v_call: TRBV6-5
j_call: TRBJ1-2

cdr3_aa: CASSLGGFQPQHF
cdr3_nt: TGTGCCAGCAGCTTAGGTGGGTTTCAGCCCCAGCATTTT
d_call: NA
clone_size: NA
v_call: TRBV7-9
j_call: TRBJ1-5